Each of the 21 T cell receptor beta chains below was sequenced from the same sample in a study of quantifying T cell responses using KT2 cells. Background on the study: TCR alpha and beta constant-region primers primed reverse transcription of RNA.

Each cDNA got a UMI-containing oligo ligated at its 3' end. An equimolar mix of RC1.1 and RC1.2 primed the beta chain across TRBC1 and TRBC2. MiXCR, run by TCRdb on the UMI-ligation and nested PCR reads, gives a single entry per CDR3 protein. This sample has around 35,000 distinct CDR3 sequences, with over 9% found just once. The sample comprised PBMCs spiked with cells of the T cell clone KT2. Receptor source: a human donor.

The chain is built from TRBV24-1 and TRBJ1-1, with TRBD1 as a possible D gene (5 bases). Germline V lookup: CDR1 KGHDR, CDR2 SFDVKD. Trimming pared 7 bases from V and 5 bases from J, leaving 13 bases between. This CDR3 is built from 13 residues. The CDR3 sequence: CATRARGATEAFF. In DNA, the CDR3 is TGTGCCACCAGAGCGCGTGGGGCGACTGAAGCTTTCTTT.

This clonotype came up many times. The chain uses TRBV6-5 and TRBJ1-1; TRBD1 is a possible D gene (5 bases). V shed 5 bases and J shed 1 base, with 11 bases lying between them. Germline assignment: CDR1 MNHEY and CDR2 SVGAGI. This CDR3 spans 14 amino acids. In DNA, the CDR3 is TGTGCCAGCAGTCAGGGACGGAAGAACACTGAAGCTTTCTTT. This sequence encodes CASSQGRKNTEAFF.

The chain uses TRBV5-1 and TRBJ2-3, with 8 bases identical to TRBD1. With V trimmed by 4 bases and J by 4 bases, 5 bases remained unmatched. From germline, CDR1 is SGHRS and CDR2 YFSETQ. This CDR3 comprises 14 residues. The CDR3 is CASSPGQGADTQYF. The CDR3 DNA follows: TGCGCCAGCAGCCCTGGACAGGGCGCAGATACGCAGTATTTT.

The table lists this clonotype with many counts. The J gene is TRBJ1-6, the V gene TRBV4-1, with TRBD1 matching over 7 bases. CDR1 is MGHRA and CDR2 is YSYEKL in the germline V gene. The CDR3 sequence is 15 residues long. Trimming removed 3 bases from V and 4 bases from J; junction bases left unmatched: 3. The CDR3 bases are TGCGCCAGCAGCCAGAACAGGGGATATAATTCACCCCTCCACTTT. It specifies CASSQNRGYNSPLHF.

This clonotype is labeled as medium-sized. This chain links TRBV2 with TRBJ1-1; possibly TRBD1 for D (5 bases). Looked up from germline, CDR1 is SNHLY and CDR2 is FYNNEI. V was cut by 6 bases and J by 6 bases, with 23 bases left in between. The CDR3 is made up of 16 amino acids. CDR3 bases: TGTGCCAGCAGGACTCATGGGACCCTCTTTTCGGCTGAAGCTTTCTTT. Residues: CASRTHGTLFSAEAFF.

The chain recombines TRBV30 with TRBJ1-2, with 9 bases lining up with TRBD1. This CDR3 comprises 13 residues. Germline CDR1 is GTSNPN and CDR2 is SVGIG (reference sequence). Losses at the gene ends were 5 bases for V and 6 bases for J; bases not matched to a gene: 7. CDR3 sequence reads: CAWYSGTGNGYTF. As DNA, the CDR3 is TGTGCCTGGTATTCCGGGACAGGGAATGGCTACACCTTC.

This clonotype has ten or more counts. The chain is built from TRBV27 and TRBJ1-1, with 7 bases fitting TRBD1. Trimming took 6 bases from V and 6 from J; bases not matched to a gene: 10. CDR1 MNHEY and CDR2 SMNVEV come from the germline V gene (reference sequence). This CDR3 comprises 14 residues. Here the CDR3 DNA reads TGTGCCAGCAGCTTTACACAGGGGAGGGCTGAAGCTTTCTTT. Protein: CASSFTQGRAEAFF.

The V gene is TRBV3-1, the J gene TRBJ2-7, with a weak D call TRBD1 (5 bases). The germline gives CDR1 LGHDT, CDR2 YNNKEL (reference sequence). V dropped 4 bases and J dropped 3 bases, with 10 bases sitting between them. This CDR3 spans 13 amino acids. CDR3 residues: CASSLWQGYEQYF. The DNA of the CDR3 is TGTGCCAGCAGCCTGTGGCAGGGCTACGAGCAGTACTTC.

At least ten counts were recorded for this clonotype. The chain couples TRBV7-9 to TRBJ2-1, with D unclear. The CDR3 runs to 11 residues. Trimming removed 6 bases from V and 8 bases from J, with 8 bases in between. The germline V gene has CDR1 SEHNR and CDR2 FQNEAQ (reference sequence). CDR3 in amino acids: CASSRSDEQFF. The CDR3 DNA reads TGTGCCAGCAGTAGGAGCGATGAGCAGTTCTTC.

In this sample, this clonotype turned up a few times. V is TRBV7-6 and J is TRBJ2-1; TRBD1 or TRBD2 may be the D gene (7 bases each). Germline values: CDR1 SGHVS, CDR2 FNYEAQ. The length of the CDR3 is 15 residues. V lost 1 base, J lost 7 bases, and 14 bases lay in between. The CDR3 spells CASSLGGRGRNEQFF. In DNA, the CDR3 is TGTGCCAGCAGCTTAGGGGGGAGGGGGCGGAATGAGCAGTTCTTC. Together with reference TRBV7-6 and TRBJ2-1, the CDR3 gives the full variable domain: GAGVSQSPRYKVTKRGQDVALRCDPISGHVSLYWYRQALGQGPEFLTYFNYEAQQDKSGLPNDRFSAERPEGSISTLTIQRTEQRDSAMYRCASSLGGRGRNEQFFGPGTRLTVL.

This clonotype was observed a few times. The chain carries TRBV9 and TRBJ1-6; TRBD1 matches 7 bases. Germline loops: CDR1 SGDLS, CDR2 YYNGEE. The CDR3 is 15 residues long. Trimming cost V 3 bases and J 2 bases; bases outside gene matches: 2. CDR3 sequence (DNA): TGTGCCAGCAGCGAGGACAGGACCTATAATTCACCCCTCCACTTT. Protein: CASSEDRTYNSPLHF.

This sequence joins TRBV28 and TRBJ2-7; 8 bases are a match to TRBD1. CDR3 length: 15 residues. Germline-derived CDR1 and CDR2 are MDHEN and SYDVKM. V trimming: 6 bases; J trimming: 0 bases; junction bases outside the gene matches: 7. DNA for the CDR3: TGTGCCAGCAGCAGACAGGGGAAGAGCTCCTACGAGCAGTACTTC. Its translation is CASSRQGKSSYEQYF. Together with reference TRBV28 and TRBJ2-7, the CDR3 gives the full variable domain: DVKVTQSSRYLVKRTGEKVFLECVQDMDHENMFWYRQDPGLGLRLIYFSYDVKMKEKGDIPEGYSVSREKKERFSLILESASTNQTSMYLCASSRQGKSSYEQYFGPGTRLTVT.

In its sample, this clonotype was seen many times. The J gene is TRBJ2-3, the V gene TRBV20-1; 7 bases align to TRBD2. This CDR3 contains 15 residues. Germline-derived CDR1 and CDR2 are DFQATT and SNEGSKA (reference sequence). Trimming took 6 bases from V and 2 from J; bases not matched to a gene: 11. In DNA form, the CDR3 reads TGCAGTGCATTAGGTGACGGGAGGATCACAGATACGCAGTATTTT. Protein product: CSALGDGRITDTQYF.

This clonotype has ten or more counts. The V call is TRBV13, the J call TRBJ2-5; weak D call: TRBD1 (6 bases). The V gene's germline CDR1 is PRHDT and CDR2 FYEKMQ (reference sequence). V was trimmed by 4 bases and J by 1 base, leaving 10 bases between them. The CDR3 consists of 14 residues. CDR3 sequence (DNA): TGTGCCAGCAGCTCAGGACAGCGCCAAGAGACCCAGTACTTC. Encoded protein: CASSSGQRQETQYF.

In this sample, this clonotype turned up many times. This chain uses TRBV29-1 with TRBJ2-3, with no clear D. The CDR3 runs 13 residues. Trimming stripped 7 bases from V and 6 bases from J, with 17 bases between. CDR1 SQVTM and CDR2 ANQGSEA come from the germline V gene. CDR3 protein: CSATSPSRDTQYF. CDR3 nucleotide sequence: TGCAGCGCCACCTCCCCTAGTAGGGATACGCAGTATTTT.

The rearrangement uses TRBV7-9 and TRBJ1-2; D is perhaps TRBD1 (5 bases). The length of the CDR3 is 13 residues. CDR1 is SEHNR, CDR2 FQNEAQ, per germline (reference sequence). Trimming removed 2 bases at V and 4 bases at J, with 8 bases between. This CDR3 reads CASSLSGAYGYTF. CDR3 coding DNA: TGTGCCAGCAGCTTATCCGGGGCCTATGGCTACACCTTC.

The rearrangement joins TRBV20-1 to TRBJ1-1; D might be TRBD1 (5 bases). Trimming pared 3 bases from V and 4 bases from J, leaving 18 bases between. Germline CDR1 reads DFQATT; CDR2 reads SNEGSKA (reference sequence). There are 15 residues in the CDR3. CDR3 nucleotides: TGCAGTGCTAGGGGGGGTGAGGGGCGGATCACTGAAGCTTTCTTT. Translation gives CSARGGEGRITEAFF.

The chain couples TRBV6-1 to TRBJ1-5; 7 bases map to TRBD1. Unmatched junction bases numbered 4, after V lost 2 bases and J lost 3 bases. Germline V gene sequence: CDR1 MNHNS, CDR2 SASEGT. The CDR3 length is 15 residues. The CDR3 DNA reads TGTGCCAGCAGTGAATTGACAGGGAACAATCAGCCCCAGCATTTT. This translates into CASSELTGNNQPQHF.

This clonotype was observed at least ten times. At one boundary the junction diverges from the germline segment, which might be a read error. V gene TRBV10-1 combines with J gene TRBJ2-5; TRBD1 matches 7 bases. The length of the CDR3 is 13 residues. Germline CDR1 is WNHNN and CDR2 is SYGVQD (reference sequence). CDR3 coding DNA: TGCGCCAGCAAACGGGACAGCCAAGAGCCCCAGTACTTC. This sequence encodes CASKRDSQEPQYF.

This clonotype turned up a few times. V and J are TRBV4-3 and TRBJ2-7; possibly TRBD2 for D (7 bases). Germline V gene data show CDR1 as LGHNA and CDR2 as YSLEER. The V end lost 3 bases, the J end lost 8 bases, and 17 bases lay between the germline ends. This CDR3 is built from 14 residues. CDR3 DNA: TGCGCCAGCAGCCAGTGGGCGGGGGCGGTCCAGCAGTACTTC. As protein: CASSQWAGAVQQYF.

DNA of the CDR3: TGTGCCAGCAGTGCCCGTCGGACAGGGGGCCCCGAACTGATCCCCCAGCATTTT. Translated: CASSARRTGGPELIPQHF. This sequence joins TRBV2 and TRBJ1-5; TRBD1 matches at 11 bases. The V gene's germline CDR1 is SNHLY and CDR2 FYNNEI. V lost 4 bases and J lost 10; bases outside the gene matches: 18. The CDR3 length is 18 residues.